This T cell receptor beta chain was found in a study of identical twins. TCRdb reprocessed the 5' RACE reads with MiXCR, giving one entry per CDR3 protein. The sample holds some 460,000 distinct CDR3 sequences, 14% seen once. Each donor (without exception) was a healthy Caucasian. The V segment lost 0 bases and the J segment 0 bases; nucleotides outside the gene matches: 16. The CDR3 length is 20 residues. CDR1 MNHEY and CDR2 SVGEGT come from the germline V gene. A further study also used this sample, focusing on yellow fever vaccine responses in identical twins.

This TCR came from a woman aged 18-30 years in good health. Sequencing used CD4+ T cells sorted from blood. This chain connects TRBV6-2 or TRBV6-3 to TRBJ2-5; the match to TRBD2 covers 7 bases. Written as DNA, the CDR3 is TGTGCCAGCAGTTACTCGGGAAACCGGGGACTAATGGGGTACCAAGAGACCCAGTACTTC. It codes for CASSYSGNRGLMGYQETQYF.